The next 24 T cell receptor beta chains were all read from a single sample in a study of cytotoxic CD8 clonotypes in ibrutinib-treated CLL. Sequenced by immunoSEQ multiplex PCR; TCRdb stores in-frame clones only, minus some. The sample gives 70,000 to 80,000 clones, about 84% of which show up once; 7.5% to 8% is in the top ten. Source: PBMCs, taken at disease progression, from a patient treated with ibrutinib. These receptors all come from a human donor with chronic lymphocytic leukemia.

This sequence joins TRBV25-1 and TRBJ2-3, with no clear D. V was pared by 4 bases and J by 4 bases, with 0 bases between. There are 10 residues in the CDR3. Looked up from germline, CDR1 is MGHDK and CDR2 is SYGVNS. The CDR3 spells CASSADTQYF. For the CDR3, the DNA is TGTGCCAGCAGTGCAGATACGCAGTATTTT.

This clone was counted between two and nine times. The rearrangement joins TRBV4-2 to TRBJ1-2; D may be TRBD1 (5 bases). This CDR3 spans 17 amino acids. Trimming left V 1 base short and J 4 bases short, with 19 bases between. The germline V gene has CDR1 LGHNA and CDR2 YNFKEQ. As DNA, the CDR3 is TGTGCCAGCAGCCAAGTGGCAGGGAGTGTAAGAAGCTATGGCTACACCTTC. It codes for CASSQVAGSVRSYGYTF.

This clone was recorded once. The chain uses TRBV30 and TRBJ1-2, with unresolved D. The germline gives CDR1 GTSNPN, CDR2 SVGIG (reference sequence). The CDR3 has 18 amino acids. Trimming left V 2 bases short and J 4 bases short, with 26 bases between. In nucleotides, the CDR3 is TGTGCCTGGAGTACACCCCTCCTTCCCGCCAGGACTAGCTATGGCTACACCTTC. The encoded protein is CAWSTPLLPARTSYGYTF.

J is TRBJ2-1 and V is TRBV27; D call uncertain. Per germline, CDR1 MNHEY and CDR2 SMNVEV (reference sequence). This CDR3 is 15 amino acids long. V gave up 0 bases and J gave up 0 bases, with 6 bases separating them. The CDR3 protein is CASSLSLSSYNEQFF. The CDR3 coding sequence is TGTGCCAGCAGTTTATCCCTGAGCTCCTACAATGAGCAGTTCTTC.

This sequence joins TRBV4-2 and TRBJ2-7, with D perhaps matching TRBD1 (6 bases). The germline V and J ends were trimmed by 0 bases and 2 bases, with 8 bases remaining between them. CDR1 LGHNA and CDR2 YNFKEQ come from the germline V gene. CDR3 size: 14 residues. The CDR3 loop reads CASSQDRGTYEQYF. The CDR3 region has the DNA TGTGCCAGCAGCCAAGACAGGGGTACCTACGAGCAGTACTTC.

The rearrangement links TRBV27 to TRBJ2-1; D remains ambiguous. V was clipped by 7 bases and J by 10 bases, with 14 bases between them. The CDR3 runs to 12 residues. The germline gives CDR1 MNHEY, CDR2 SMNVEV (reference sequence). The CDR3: CASTSRVGEQFF. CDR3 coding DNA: TGTGCCAGCACGTCACGGGTAGGCGAGCAGTTCTTC.

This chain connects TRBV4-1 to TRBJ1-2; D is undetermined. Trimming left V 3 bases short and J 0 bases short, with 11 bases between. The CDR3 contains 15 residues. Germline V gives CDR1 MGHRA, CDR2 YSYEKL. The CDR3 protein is CASSHPYTANYGYTF. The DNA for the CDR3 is TGCGCCAGCAGCCATCCTTACACCGCTAACTATGGCTACACCTTC.

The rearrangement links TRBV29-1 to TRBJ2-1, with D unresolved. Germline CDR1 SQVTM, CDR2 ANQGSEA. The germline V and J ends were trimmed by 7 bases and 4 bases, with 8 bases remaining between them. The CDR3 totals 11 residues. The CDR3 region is CSGQAYNEQFF. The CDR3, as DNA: TGCAGCGGACAAGCTTACAATGAGCAGTTCTTC.

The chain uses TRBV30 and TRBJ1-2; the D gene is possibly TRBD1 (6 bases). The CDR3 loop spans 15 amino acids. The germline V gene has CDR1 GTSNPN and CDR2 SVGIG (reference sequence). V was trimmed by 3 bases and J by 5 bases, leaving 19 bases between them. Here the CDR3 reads CAWRTNVQGGYGYTF. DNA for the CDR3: TGTGCCTGGAGGACTAACGTACAGGGAGGGTATGGCTACACCTTC.

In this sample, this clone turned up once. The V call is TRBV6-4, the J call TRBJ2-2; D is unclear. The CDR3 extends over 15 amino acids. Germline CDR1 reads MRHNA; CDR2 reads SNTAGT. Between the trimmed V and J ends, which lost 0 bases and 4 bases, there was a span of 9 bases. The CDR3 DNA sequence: TGTGCCAGCAGTGACTCAGGGTTGAGCACCGGGGAGCTGTTTTTT. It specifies CASSDSGLSTGELFF.

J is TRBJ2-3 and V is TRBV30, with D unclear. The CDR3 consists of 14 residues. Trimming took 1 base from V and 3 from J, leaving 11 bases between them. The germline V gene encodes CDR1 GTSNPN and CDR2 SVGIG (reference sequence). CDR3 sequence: CAWSGTTQTDTQYF. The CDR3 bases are TGTGCCTGGAGTGGAACAACCCAGACAGATACGCAGTATTTT.

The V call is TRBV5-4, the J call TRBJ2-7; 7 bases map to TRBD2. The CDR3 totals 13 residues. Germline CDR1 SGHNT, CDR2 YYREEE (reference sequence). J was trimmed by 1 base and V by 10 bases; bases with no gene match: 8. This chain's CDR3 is CAWGAGLSYEQYF. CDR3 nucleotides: TGTGCCTGGGGAGCGGGGCTATCCTACGAGCAGTACTTC.

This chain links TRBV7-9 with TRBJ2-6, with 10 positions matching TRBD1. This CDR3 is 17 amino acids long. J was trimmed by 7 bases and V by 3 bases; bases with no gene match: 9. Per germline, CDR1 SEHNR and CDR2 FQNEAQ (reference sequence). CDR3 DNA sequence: TGTGCCAGCAGCTTCGGGACAGGGGTGTATAGAGCCAACGTCCTGACTTTC. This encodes CASSFGTGVYRANVLTF.

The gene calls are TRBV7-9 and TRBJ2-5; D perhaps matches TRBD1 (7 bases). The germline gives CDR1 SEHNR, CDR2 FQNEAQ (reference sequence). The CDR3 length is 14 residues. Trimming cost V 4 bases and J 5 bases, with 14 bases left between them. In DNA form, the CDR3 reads TGTGCCAGCAGCTACAGGGGAGGATGGGAGACCCAGTACTTC. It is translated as CASSYRGGWETQYF.

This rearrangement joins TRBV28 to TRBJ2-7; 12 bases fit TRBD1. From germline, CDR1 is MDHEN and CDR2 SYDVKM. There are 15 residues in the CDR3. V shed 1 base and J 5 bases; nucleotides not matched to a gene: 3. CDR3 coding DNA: TGTGCCAGCAGTTTATTGGGACAGGGGGCTAACGAGCAGTACTTC. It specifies CASSLLGQGANEQYF.

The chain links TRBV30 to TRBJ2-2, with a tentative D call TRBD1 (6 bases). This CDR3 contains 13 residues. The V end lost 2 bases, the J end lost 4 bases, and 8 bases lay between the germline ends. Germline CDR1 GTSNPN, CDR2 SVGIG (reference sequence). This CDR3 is CAWSRRGTGELFF. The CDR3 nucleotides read TGTGCCTGGAGTCGCAGGGGCACCGGGGAGCTGTTTTTT.

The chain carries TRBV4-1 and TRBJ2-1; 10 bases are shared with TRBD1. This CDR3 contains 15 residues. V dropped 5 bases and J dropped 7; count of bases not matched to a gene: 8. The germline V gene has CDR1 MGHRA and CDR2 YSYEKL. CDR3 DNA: TGCGCCAGCAGCTCCGGGACAGGGGAGTTGAATGAGCAGTTCTTC. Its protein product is CASSSGTGELNEQFF.

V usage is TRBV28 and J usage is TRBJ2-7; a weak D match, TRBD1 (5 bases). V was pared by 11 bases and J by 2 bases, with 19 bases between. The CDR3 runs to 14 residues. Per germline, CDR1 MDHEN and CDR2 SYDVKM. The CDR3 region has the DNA TGTGCCTCCAGCTCCGGGCAGGGTGCCTACGAGCAGTACTTC. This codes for CASSSGQGAYEQYF.

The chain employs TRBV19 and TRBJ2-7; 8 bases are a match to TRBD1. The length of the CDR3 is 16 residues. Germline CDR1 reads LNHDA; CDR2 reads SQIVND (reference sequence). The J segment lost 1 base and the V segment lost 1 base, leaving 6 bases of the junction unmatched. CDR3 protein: CASSIGGTGGSYEQYF. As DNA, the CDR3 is TGTGCCAGTAGTATAGGCGGGACAGGAGGGTCCTACGAGCAGTACTTC.

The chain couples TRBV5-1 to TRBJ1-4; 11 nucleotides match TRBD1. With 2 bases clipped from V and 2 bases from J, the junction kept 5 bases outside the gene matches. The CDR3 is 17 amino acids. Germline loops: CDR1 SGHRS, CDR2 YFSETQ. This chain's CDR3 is CASSFNGQGATNEKLFF. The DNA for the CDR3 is TGCGCCAGCAGCTTCAACGGACAGGGGGCCACTAATGAAAAACTGTTTTTT.

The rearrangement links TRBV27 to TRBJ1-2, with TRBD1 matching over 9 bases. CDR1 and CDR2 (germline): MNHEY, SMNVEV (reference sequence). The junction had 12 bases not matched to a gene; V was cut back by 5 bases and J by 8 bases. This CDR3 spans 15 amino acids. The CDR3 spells CASSPRSGQGTGYTF. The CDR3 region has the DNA TGTGCCAGCAGTCCACGTTCGGGACAGGGCACCGGCTACACCTTC.

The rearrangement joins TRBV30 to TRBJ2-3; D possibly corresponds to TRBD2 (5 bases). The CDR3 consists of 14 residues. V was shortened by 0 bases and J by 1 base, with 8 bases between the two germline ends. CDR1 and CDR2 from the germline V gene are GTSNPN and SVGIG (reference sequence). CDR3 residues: CAWSVQAGTDTQYF. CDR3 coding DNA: TGTGCCTGGAGTGTCCAAGCGGGCACAGATACGCAGTATTTT. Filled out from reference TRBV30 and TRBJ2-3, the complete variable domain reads SQTIHQWPATLVQPVGSPLSLECTVEGTSNPNLYWYRQAAGRGLQLLFYSVGIGQISSEVPQNLSASRPQDRQFILSSKKLLLSDSGFYLCAWSVQAGTDTQYFGPGTRLTVL.

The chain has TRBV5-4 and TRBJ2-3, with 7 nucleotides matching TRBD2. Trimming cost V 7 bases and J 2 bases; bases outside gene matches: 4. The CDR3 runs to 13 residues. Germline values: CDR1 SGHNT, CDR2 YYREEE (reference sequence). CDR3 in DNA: TGTGCCAGCTCCGGGGGGTACACAGATACGCAGTATTTT. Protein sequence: CASSGGYTDTQYF.

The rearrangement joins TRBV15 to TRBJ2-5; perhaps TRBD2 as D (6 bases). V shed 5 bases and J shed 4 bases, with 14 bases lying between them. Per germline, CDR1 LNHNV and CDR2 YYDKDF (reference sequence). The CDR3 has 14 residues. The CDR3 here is CATSRPPGGETQYF. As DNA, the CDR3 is TGTGCCACCAGCCGCCCGCCCGGGGGAGAGACCCAGTACTTC. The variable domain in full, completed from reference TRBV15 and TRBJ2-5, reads DAMVIQNPRYQVTQFGKPVTLSCSQTLNHNVMYWYQQKSSQAPKLLFHYYDKDFNNEADTPDNFQSRRPNTSFCFLDIRSPGLGDTAMYLCATSRPPGGETQYFGPGTRLLVL.